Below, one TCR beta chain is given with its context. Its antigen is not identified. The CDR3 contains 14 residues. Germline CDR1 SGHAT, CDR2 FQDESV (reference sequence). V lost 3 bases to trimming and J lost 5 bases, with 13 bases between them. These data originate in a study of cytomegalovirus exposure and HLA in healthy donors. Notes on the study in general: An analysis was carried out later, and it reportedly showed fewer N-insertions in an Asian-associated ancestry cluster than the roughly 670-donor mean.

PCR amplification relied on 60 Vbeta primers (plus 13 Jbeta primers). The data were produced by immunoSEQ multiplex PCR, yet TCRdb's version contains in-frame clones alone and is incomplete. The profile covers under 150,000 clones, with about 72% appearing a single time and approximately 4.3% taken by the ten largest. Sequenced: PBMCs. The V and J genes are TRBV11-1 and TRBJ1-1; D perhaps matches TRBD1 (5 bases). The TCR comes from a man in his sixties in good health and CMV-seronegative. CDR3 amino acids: CASSFGQGRTEAFF. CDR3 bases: TGTGCCAGCAGCTTCGGGCAGGGTAGAACTGAAGCTTTCTTT.